This TCR beta chain was sequenced in a study of blood T cell repertoires in COVID-19. Trimming shortened V by 0 bases and J by 4 bases, and 10 bases separated the two germline ends. The CDR3 contains 14 residues. Germline CDR1 and CDR2: SGDLS and YYNGEE. The method was immunoSEQ multiplex PCR; TCRdb's version includes in-frame clones alone and lacks a portion of them. The sample lists around 250,000 clones, more than 65% occurring once. This chain uses TRBV9 with TRBJ1-2; D possibly corresponds to TRBD1 (5 bases). The sample taken for sequencing was PBMCs or T cells enriched from blood (not recorded which). This TCR was sampled from a man aged 45-60 years who had recovered from COVID-19. CDR3 residues: CASSVEGRPYGYTF. The CDR3 DNA is TGTGCCAGCAGCGTAGAGGGGCGGCCCTATGGCTACACCTTC.